The 21 T cell receptor beta chains reported below all come from one sample, sequenced in a study of cytomegalovirus exposure and HLA in healthy donors. This table comes from immunoSEQ multiplex PCR, and its TCRdb copy is limited to in-frame clones, with some not included. The sample lists tens of thousands of clones, approximately 95% occurring once. The sequenced sample consisted of PBMCs. The receptors shown here come from a woman aged 18 to 35 in good health and CMV-seropositive.

The chain couples TRBV14 to TRBJ2-3, with 7 bases aligning to TRBD2. This CDR3 is built from 15 residues. J gave up 6 bases and V 1 base, and 7 bases lay outside the gene matches. Germline values: CDR1 SGHDN, CDR2 FVKESK. This CDR3 reads CASSQGGSGWDTQYF. The CDR3 DNA reads as TGTGCCAGCAGCCAAGGCGGGAGTGGTTGGGATACGCAGTATTTT.

The rearrangement links TRBV7-2 to TRBJ2-3; D possibly corresponds to TRBD2 (6 bases). CDR1 SGHTA and CDR2 FQGNSA come from the germline V gene. This CDR3 region has 15 residues. The V end lost 5 bases, the J end lost 2 bases, and 14 bases lay between the germline ends. CDR3 coding DNA: TGTGCCAGCAGCGGGAAAGGGACTGACACAGATACGCAGTATTTT. It codes for CASSGKGTDTDTQYF.

The chain uses TRBV25-1 and TRBJ1-1, with D maybe TRBD1 (6 bases). Germline CDR1 reads MGHDK; CDR2 reads SYGVNS. The CDR3 extends over 15 amino acids. The V end lost 3 bases, the J end lost 1 base, and 12 bases lay between the germline ends. This CDR3 reads CASSEGGPSNTEAFF. CDR3 DNA: TGTGCCAGCAGTGAGGGGGGGCCATCGAACACTGAAGCTTTCTTT.

The rearrangement uses TRBV5-1 and TRBJ1-1; D ambiguous. The CDR3 is made up of 14 amino acids. Between the trimmed V and J ends, which lost 0 bases and 7 bases, there was a span of 13 bases. The germline CDR1 and CDR2 sequences are SGHRS and YFSETQ. This CDR3 is CASSLAPGNGEAFF. DNA of the CDR3: TGCGCCAGCAGCTTGGCCCCCGGTAATGGTGAAGCTTTCTTT.

This clone was recorded a few times. The V gene is TRBV5-4, the J gene TRBJ2-7, with D unclear. The CDR3 consists of 14 residues. Germline values: CDR1 SGHNT, CDR2 YYREEE (reference sequence). V gave up 0 bases and J gave up 7 bases, with 14 bases separating them. The CDR3: CASSLELGPLEQYF. Here the CDR3 DNA reads TGTGCCAGCAGCTTGGAACTGGGCCCCCTAGAGCAGTACTTC. The full variable domain, with the rest looked up from reference TRBV5-4 and TRBJ2-7, is ETGVTQSPTHLIKTRGQQVTLRCSSQSGHNTVSWYQQALGQGPQFIFQYYREEENGRGNFPPRFSGLQFPNYSSELNVNALELDDSALYLCASSLELGPLEQYFGPGTRLTVT.

This clone was found once. The chain uses TRBV6-5 and TRBJ1-1; maybe TRBD1 (5 bases). Trimming took 2 bases from V and 0 from J, leaving 10 bases between them. CDR1 MNHEY and CDR2 SVGAGI come from the germline V gene. The CDR3 has 15 amino acids. CDR3 region: CASSYGQGLNTEAFF. For the CDR3, the DNA is TGTGCCAGCAGTTACGGGCAGGGTTTGAACACTGAAGCTTTCTTT.

The chain uses TRBV4-1 and TRBJ1-4, with 8 bases lining up with TRBD1. The V gene end was trimmed by 3 bases and the J gene end by 6 bases; junction bases not matched to a gene: 3. The germline CDR1 and CDR2 sequences are MGHRA and YSYEKL. The length of the CDR3 is 14 residues. The DNA of the CDR3 is TGCGCCAGCAGCCAGACAGGGGTGGATGAAAAACTGTTTTTT. Residues: CASSQTGVDEKLFF.

The chain employs TRBV19 and TRBJ1-5; a possible D gene is TRBD1 (5 bases). CDR1 LNHDA and CDR2 SQIVND come from the germline V gene (reference sequence). V was clipped by 10 bases and J by 7 bases, with 23 bases between them. The CDR3 length is 15 residues. In nucleotides, the CDR3 is TGTGCCACCTCCAGGGACGCCCGGGGGGGGCAGCCCCAGCATTTT. Its translation is CATSRDARGGQPQHF.

The CDR3 sequence is CASSSWGGRSSYEQYF. In DNA, the CDR3 is TGTGCCAGCAGCTCCTGGGGGGGTAGGAGCTCCTACGAGCAGTACTTC. V is TRBV5-4 and J is TRBJ2-7; 7 nucleotides align to TRBD2. The CDR3 has 16 residues. The V gene end was trimmed by 3 bases and the J gene end by 0 bases; junction bases not matched to a gene: 9. The germline gives CDR1 SGHNT, CDR2 YYREEE (reference sequence).

This sequence joins TRBV10-3 and TRBJ1-5; TRBD1 might be the D (5 bases). The V and J ends lost 3 bases and 3 bases respectively, with 6 bases between them. The length of the CDR3 is 13 residues. CDR1 and CDR2 from the germline V gene are ENHRY and SYGVKD. The CDR3 reads CAISEGDNQPQHF. The DNA for the CDR3 is TGTGCCATCAGTGAAGGGGACAATCAGCCCCAGCATTTT.

The chain has TRBV10-3 and TRBJ2-7; 10 nucleotides line up with TRBD1. Unmatched junction bases numbered 4, after V lost 6 bases and J lost 2 bases. Germline CDR1 and CDR2: ENHRY and SYGVKD. This CDR3 is built from 14 residues. This CDR3 reads CAIRTDRGTYEQYF. For the CDR3, the DNA is TGTGCCATCAGAACGGACAGGGGGACCTACGAGCAGTACTTC.

This rearrangement joins TRBV4-1 to TRBJ2-5; TRBD2 matches at 9 bases. This CDR3 has 16 amino acids. V dropped 4 bases and J dropped 1; count of bases not matched to a gene: 7. Looked up from germline, CDR1 is MGHRA and CDR2 is YSYEKL. The CDR3 sequence: CASSRPAGGLQETQYF. In DNA form, the CDR3 reads TGCGCCAGCAGCCGCCCAGCGGGGGGCCTCCAAGAGACCCAGTACTTC.

J is TRBJ2-1 and V is TRBV7-7; 10 bases align to TRBD2. Germline CDR1 and CDR2: SSHAT and FNYEAQ (reference sequence). The CDR3 length is 15 residues. V lost 5 bases and J lost 5; bases outside the gene matches: 6. Here the CDR3 DNA reads TGTGCCAGCAGCCGAGAGCTAGCGGGAGACAATGAGCAGTTCTTC. Amino acids: CASSRELAGDNEQFF. Looking up the rest from reference TRBV7-7 and TRBJ2-1 gives the full variable domain: GAGVSQSPRYKVTKRGQDVTLRCDPISSHATLYWYQQALGQGPEFLTYFNYEAQPDKSGLPSDRFSAERPEGSISTLTIQRTEQRDSAMYRCASSRELAGDNEQFFGPGTRLTVL.

This chain connects TRBV9 to TRBJ2-1; 8 positions agree with TRBD1. Germline-derived CDR1 and CDR2 are SGDLS and YYNGEE. The CDR3 has 13 amino acids. With V trimmed by 3 bases and J by 10 bases, 6 bases remained unmatched. CDR3 sequence (DNA): TGTGCCAGCAGCGGACAGGGGTTCGAGGAGCAGTTCTTC. This sequence encodes CASSGQGFEEQFF.

V usage is TRBV5-1 and J usage is TRBJ2-3; D is unresolved. V lost 2 bases and J 2 bases, leaving 6 bases between the germline ends. The CDR3 covers 13 residues. Germline V gene sequence: CDR1 SGHRS, CDR2 YFSETQ. The CDR3 DNA reads TGCGCCAGCAGCTTAGAGTTCACAGATACGCAGTATTTT. It codes for CASSLEFTDTQYF.

This clone was observed once. CDR3 bases: TGTGCCAGCAGCTTTAATAAGGGGCTGAACACCGGGGAGCTGTTTTTT. The encoded protein is CASSFNKGLNTGELFF. The V call is TRBV5-4, the J call TRBJ2-2; the D gene is possibly TRBD1 (5 bases). The germline V gene has CDR1 SGHNT and CDR2 YYREEE (reference sequence). Trimming stripped 2 bases from V and 1 base from J, with 12 bases between. This CDR3 is 16 amino acids long.

The chain is built from TRBV5-1 and TRBJ1-2, with a possible D match to TRBD1 (6 bases). V was shortened by 4 bases and J by 8 bases, with 24 bases between the two germline ends. Germline V lookup: CDR1 SGHRS, CDR2 YFSETQ. The CDR3 runs 16 residues. CDR3 DNA: TGCGCCAGCAGCACGACGGACAGCCGATTAACCTGGGGCTACACCTTC. This translates into CASSTTDSRLTWGYTF.

The V and J genes are TRBV28 and TRBJ2-7, with D tentatively TRBD2 (6 bases). The CDR3 runs 14 residues. V was pared by 0 bases and J by 3 bases, with 9 bases between. CDR1 is MDHEN and CDR2 is SYDVKM in the germline V gene. This chain's CDR3 is CASSLWDGSYEQYF. DNA of the CDR3: TGTGCCAGCAGTTTATGGGACGGGAGCTACGAGCAGTACTTC.

This rearrangement joins TRBV19 to TRBJ1-5, with TRBD1 identical over 8 bases. Germline trimming cut 6 bases from V and 2 bases from J; bases unmatched to any gene: 6. Germline CDR1 reads LNHDA; CDR2 reads SQIVND (reference sequence). CDR3 size: 15 residues. CDR3 DNA sequence: TGTGCCAGTAGCGGCCCAGGGGGCGGCAATCAGCCCCAGCATTTT. Its translation: CASSGPGGGNQPQHF.

This clone was seen just once. V gene TRBV14 combines with J gene TRBJ2-7; D is uncertain. Germline V gene data show CDR1 as SGHDN and CDR2 as FVKESK. The V gene lost 9 bases and the J gene lost 3 bases, with 15 bases spanning the gap. CDR3 length: 13 residues. The CDR3 protein is CASSPGPYYEQYF. CDR3 in DNA: TGTGCCAGTTCCCCTGGGCCTTACTACGAGCAGTACTTC.

The V and J genes are TRBV9 and TRBJ1-6, with D maybe TRBD1 (6 bases). Germline CDR1 reads SGDLS; CDR2 reads YYNGEE. The CDR3 length is 15 residues. V shed 2 bases and J shed 9 bases, with 15 bases lying between them. CDR3 in DNA: TGTGCCAGCAGCGTCGGAACAGGGTTTGGTTCACCCCTCCACTTT. Translating it yields CASSVGTGFGSPLHF. Full variable domain (remainder filled in from reference TRBV9 and TRBJ1-6): DSGVTQTPKHLITATGQRVTLRCSPRSGDLSVYWYQQSLDQGLQFLIQYYNGEERAKGNILERFSAQQFPDLHSELNLSSLELGDSALYFCASSVGTGFGSPLHFGNGTRLTVT.